The 29 T cell receptor beta chains given below trace back to one sample, sequenced in a study of T cell repertoires in cytomegalovirus infection (dated 2019 in TCRdb). Sequencing was carried out with an Illumina HiSeq 1500. TCRdb applied fastp at Q25 and MiXCR to the public reads, then kept only in-frame beta chains. Identical CDR3 proteins give one entry, which carries the most common genes and DNA. This sample gives about 450,000 distinct CDR3 sequences in total; under 40% of them show up just once. The top ten clones comprise roughly an eighth of the sample. The sequencing input was PBMCs. All receptors come from a human donor in good health (CMV status not recorded). Some clones in this sample may be carry-over from other donors' samples.

This clonotype was counted at least ten times. This chain connects TRBV7-2 to TRBJ2-3; no reliable D call. The length of the CDR3 is 13 residues. V shed 5 bases and J shed 1 base, with 7 bases lying between them. Germline V gene lookup returns CDR1 SGHTA and CDR2 FQGNSA. CDR3 coding DNA: TGTGCCAGCAGCCAAGGGCGCACAGATACGCAGTATTTT. As protein: CASSQGRTDTQYF.

V and J are TRBV2 and TRBJ2-2, with unresolved D. The germline V gene encodes CDR1 SNHLY and CDR2 FYNNEI. The CDR3 spans 14 residues. The V and J ends lost 3 bases and 0 bases respectively, with 5 bases between them. CDR3 DNA sequence: TGTGCCAGCAGTGATCGGGCGAACACCGGGGAGCTGTTTTTT. This sequence encodes CASSDRANTGELFF.

This clonotype was recorded at least ten times. The V call is TRBV11-2, the J call TRBJ1-5; D is perhaps TRBD1 (6 bases). V lost 1 base and J 6 bases, leaving 10 bases between the germline ends. Germline V gene sequence: CDR1 SGHAT, CDR2 FQNNGV. The CDR3 is 14 amino acids. This CDR3 reads CASSLGGGSQPQHF. The CDR3 DNA sequence: TGTGCCAGCAGCTTAGGAGGGGGAAGTCAGCCCCAGCATTTT.

With regard to this clonotype: A much larger clonotype is one base distant, so this may be a read error. The rearrangement joins TRBV13 to TRBJ1-4; TRBD1 might be the D (6 bases). The V gene's germline CDR1 is PRHDT and CDR2 FYEKMQ (reference sequence). The CDR3 covers 14 residues. Deletions cut 5 bases from V and 6 bases from J, with 13 bases between. The CDR3 loop reads CASSRRDMDEKLFF. In DNA, the CDR3 is TGTGCCAGCAGCCGCCGGGACATGGATGAAAAACTGTTTTTT.

The V and J genes are TRBV10-3 and TRBJ2-1; no clear D. The CDR3 totals 12 residues. In germline, CDR1 is ENHRY, CDR2 SYGVKD. Trimming cost V 1 base and J 8 bases, with 6 bases left between them. The CDR3 DNA sequence: TGTGCCATCAGTGAGTTGCGAGATGAGCAGTTCTTC. Protein sequence: CAISELRDEQFF.

The genes are TRBV19 and TRBJ2-7; the match to TRBD1 covers 10 bases. After removal of 7 bases from V and 2 bases from J, the junction contained 11 bases not matched to a gene. Germline-derived CDR1 and CDR2 are LNHDA and SQIVND (reference sequence). CDR3 length: 16 residues. Written as DNA, the CDR3 is TGTGCCAGTACTTCCGGGACAGGGGAAGATGCCTACGAGCAGTACTTC. As protein: CASTSGTGEDAYEQYF.

In its sample, this clonotype was seen once. CDR3 region: CASSFGGNTDTQYF. The CDR3 bases are TGTGCCAGCAGTTTTGGGGGTAACACAGATACGCAGTATTTT. This chain connects TRBV12-3 or TRBV12-4 to TRBJ2-3; D is perhaps TRBD1 or TRBD2 (5 bases each). The CDR3 length is 14 residues. The V gene lost 3 bases and the J gene lost 2 bases, with 9 bases spanning the gap.

With regard to this clonotype: Since a much larger clone is just one base distant, this may be a read error. The V call is TRBV7-8, the J call TRBJ2-7, with D perhaps TRBD1 (6 bases). The CDR3 totals 13 residues. Germline V gives CDR1 SGHVS, CDR2 FQNEAQ. The CDR3 DNA sequence: TGTGCCAGCAGTCTGGGGGCGGGCTACGAGAAGTACTTC. Its protein is CASSLGAGYEKYF.

This clonotype occurred many times. The V call is TRBV7-6, the J call TRBJ1-1; D possibly corresponds to TRBD1 (5 bases). Trimming took 5 bases from V and 1 from J, leaving 11 bases between them. CDR1 SGHVS and CDR2 FNYEAQ come from the germline V gene. The CDR3 consists of 14 residues. The CDR3 is CASSPTATNTEAFF. As DNA, the CDR3 is TGTGCCAGCAGCCCGACAGCTACGAACACTGAAGCTTTCTTT.

This clonotype was found many times. The chain uses TRBV12-3 or TRBV12-4 and TRBJ2-1; 12 bases are a match to TRBD2. Germline trimming cut 5 bases from V and 6 bases from J; bases unmatched to any gene: 5. This CDR3 contains 15 residues. The CDR3 protein is CASSRTSGGLNEQFF. The CDR3 DNA reads as TGTGCCAGCAGTAGAACTAGCGGGGGGCTCAATGAGCAGTTCTTC.

This clonotype has only one observation. With a much larger clone just one base away, this may be a read error. Since no conserved phenylalanine or tryptophan closes the CDR3, a read error is the likely cause. The chain is built from TRBV7-2 and TRBJ2-5; TRBD2 matches 8 bases. Unmatched junction bases numbered 15, after V lost 5 bases and J lost 7 bases. Germline V gene lookup returns CDR1 SGHTA and CDR2 FQGNSA. The CDR3 runs to 16 residues. The CDR3 DNA reads TGTGCCAGCAGCCTCAGAGCGGGGGACCGTGTAGGGACCCAGTACTTA. The encoded protein is CASSLRAGDRVGTQYL.

The V call is TRBV7-9, the J call TRBJ1-4; D may be TRBD1 (6 bases). The V gene lost 5 bases and the J gene lost 11 bases, with 15 bases spanning the gap. The CDR3 runs 13 residues. Germline CDR1 reads SEHNR; CDR2 reads FQNEAQ (reference sequence). The CDR3 DNA reads TGTGCCAGCAGCAACCAGGGGTTGGTTAAACTGTTTTTT. This codes for CASSNQGLVKLFF.

This clonotype came up a few times. This chain links TRBV7-2 with TRBJ2-5; D gene ambiguous. The CDR3 spans 14 residues. The ends were cut back, 5 bases at V and 1 base at J, with 11 bases in the middle. Germline CDR1 reads SGHTA; CDR2 reads FQGNSA. CDR3 amino acids: CASSPSSSQETQYF. The CDR3 DNA sequence: TGTGCCAGCAGCCCTTCGTCGTCCCAAGAGACCCAGTACTTC.

The V gene is TRBV5-4, the J gene TRBJ1-6; 7 bases line up with TRBD1. This CDR3 region has 16 residues. The V segment lost 3 bases and the J segment 8 bases; nucleotides outside the gene matches: 11. Germline loops: CDR1 SGHNT, CDR2 YYREEE (reference sequence). The CDR3 coding sequence is TGTGCCAGCAGCTCCAATACAGGGGTTCCGCATTCACCCCTCCACTTT. Translating gives CASSSNTGVPHSPLHF.

CDR3 region: CASSFRGQRNEKLFF. CDR3 DNA: TGTGCCAGCAGCTTTAGGGGACAGCGGAATGAAAAACTGTTTTTT. The chain combines TRBV7-2 with TRBJ1-4; 7 nucleotides line up with TRBD1. Germline loops: CDR1 SGHTA, CDR2 FQGNSA. The CDR3 is made up of 15 amino acids. The junction had 6 bases not matched to a gene; V was cut back by 3 bases and J by 5 bases.

The chain couples TRBV6-1 to TRBJ2-7, with 7 positions matching TRBD1. The germline V gene has CDR1 MNHNS and CDR2 SASEGT. The V segment lost 3 bases and the J segment 0 bases; nucleotides outside the gene matches: 5. This CDR3 has 15 residues. The DNA of the CDR3 is TGTGCCAGCAGTGAGGCCGGGACAGTCTCCTACGAGCAGTACTTC. It specifies CASSEAGTVSYEQYF.

For this clonotype: A clone one base away is much larger, so this may be a read error. V is TRBV6-5 and J is TRBJ2-6, with D maybe TRBD1 (6 bases). The CDR3 totals 17 residues. Germline V gene lookup returns CDR1 MNHEY and CDR2 SVGAGI. The CDR3 DNA sequence: TGTTCCAGCAGTTACTTGACAGGAGACTCTGGGGCCAACGTCCTGACTTTC. Amino acid sequence: CSSSYLTGDSGANVLTF.

The gene calls are TRBV2 and TRBJ2-7; D is tentatively TRBD1 or TRBD2 (5 bases each). The CDR3 is made up of 16 amino acids. Germline V gives CDR1 SNHLY, CDR2 FYNNEI. Trimming shortened V by 6 bases and J by 4 bases, and 22 bases separated the two germline ends. This CDR3 reads CASSELRRDVGYEQYF. The CDR3, as DNA: TGTGCCAGCAGCGAACTTCGCCGGGACGTAGGGTACGAGCAGTACTTC.

Notes on this clonotype: Its ends do not fully match the called genes, so a read error is possible. The gene calls are TRBV19 and TRBJ2-1, with TRBD2 matching 9 bases. The CDR3 is made up of 17 amino acids. Germline CDR1 and CDR2: LNHDA and SQIVND (reference sequence). The CDR3 region is CASSIRLAGAGGNELCF. The CDR3 DNA reads as TGTGCCAGTAGTATCAGATTAGCGGGGGCCGGTGGCAATGAGCTGTGCTTC.

A few counts support this clonotype. This chain links TRBV18 with TRBJ2-5; D assignment may be TRBD1 or TRBD2 (5 bases each). V was pared by 3 bases and J by 1 base, with 9 bases between. The CDR3 spans 14 residues. Germline V gene data show CDR1 as KGHSH and CDR2 as LQKENI. The CDR3 loop reads CASSPGAGQETQYF. DNA for the CDR3: TGTGCCAGCTCACCCGGGGCGGGCCAAGAGACCCAGTACTTC.

This clonotype was detected ten times or more. The rearrangement uses TRBV7-2 and TRBJ2-3; the D is unclear. The CDR3 extends over 13 amino acids. CDR1 SGHTA and CDR2 FQGNSA come from the germline V gene. Between the trimmed V and J ends, which lost 2 bases and 5 bases, there was a span of 8 bases. CDR3 sequence: CASSLFLRDTQYF. CDR3 bases: TGTGCCAGCAGCTTATTTCTACGAGATACGCAGTATTTT. Drawing the rest from reference TRBV7-2 and TRBJ2-3, the complete variable domain is GAGVSQSPSNKVTEKGKDVELRCDPISGHTALYWYRQSLGQGLEFLIYFQGNSAPDKSGLPSDRFSAERTGGSVSTLTIQRTQQEDSAVYLCASSLFLRDTQYFGPGTRLTVL.

Concerning this clonotype itself: One end of the junction does not line up with germline, which may come from a read error. The CDR3 coding sequence is TGCAGTGTTAGAGTGCCCGTAGGGGAAGTGGGGTGGTCCTATAATTCACCCCTCCACTTT. Translating gives CSVRVPVGEVGWSYNSPLHF. The V and J genes are TRBV20-1 and TRBJ1-6; D may be TRBD1 (5 bases). The CDR3 consists of 20 residues. Germline V gene sequence: CDR1 DFQATT, CDR2 SNEGSKA (reference sequence).

The chain employs TRBV2 and TRBJ1-1, with D unclear. With 8 bases removed from V and 0 bases from J, the gap between germline ends came to 13 bases. The CDR3 consists of 14 residues. Germline lookup yields CDR1 SNHLY and CDR2 FYNNEI. The CDR3 sequence: CASESRLMNTEAFF. The CDR3 DNA reads as TGTGCCAGCGAGAGTCGGTTGATGAACACTGAAGCTTTCTTT.

The rearrangement links TRBV10-1 to TRBJ1-1; 7 nucleotides agree with TRBD1. CDR3 length: 13 amino acids. V was pared by 6 bases and J by 6 bases, with 7 bases of the junction left unmatched. Germline CDR1 is WNHNN and CDR2 is SYGVQD (reference sequence). CDR3 in DNA: TGCGCCAGCAGCCCCGACAGGGTGGCTGAAGCTTTCTTT. This gives the protein CASSPDRVAEAFF.

The rearrangement uses TRBV4-3 and TRBJ2-7, with 9 bases matching TRBD1. This CDR3 region has 17 residues. Germline CDR1 and CDR2: LGHNA and YSLEER. Unmatched junction bases numbered 11, after V lost 0 bases and J lost 5 bases. This CDR3 is CASSQDTWDRAVDEQYF. The CDR3 region has the DNA TGCGCCAGCAGCCAAGATACATGGGACAGGGCGGTCGACGAGCAGTACTTC.

This chain connects TRBV2 to TRBJ1-5; possible D gene TRBD1, 6 bases. Germline-derived CDR1 and CDR2 are SNHLY and FYNNEI. The CDR3 is 15 amino acids. Trimming removed 2 bases at V and 1 base at J, with 9 bases between. The CDR3 DNA reads TGTGCCAGCAGTGAACAGGGGTTGAGCAATCAGCCCCAGCATTTT. Its protein product is CASSEQGLSNQPQHF.

The rearrangement joins TRBV19 to TRBJ1-5; the D gene is possibly TRBD1 (5 bases). Trimming removed 0 bases at V and 0 bases at J, with 15 bases between. The CDR3 runs 18 residues. Per the germline V gene, CDR1 is LNHDA and CDR2 is SQIVND (reference sequence). CDR3 region: CASSIDPDKSYSNQPQHF. In nucleotides, the CDR3 is TGTGCCAGTAGTATAGACCCGGACAAATCGTATAGCAATCAGCCCCAGCATTTT. Variable domain in full (rest from reference TRBV19 and TRBJ1-5): DGGITQSPKYLFRKEGQNVTLSCEQNLNHDAMYWYRQDPGQGLRLIYYSQIVNDFQKGDIAEGYSVSREKKESFPLTVTSAQKNPTAFYLCASSIDPDKSYSNQPQHFGDGTRLSIL.

The rearrangement links TRBV12-3 or TRBV12-4 to TRBJ1-2, with 7 bases aligning to TRBD1. V shed 9 bases and J 10 bases; nucleotides not matched to a gene: 14. The CDR3 length is 13 residues. The CDR3 nucleotides read TGTGCCAGAACCTCATGGGGAGGGGGCTTCTACACCTTC. It encodes CARTSWGGGFYTF.

This clonotype has only a few counts. The chain has TRBV27 and TRBJ2-7; D gene uncertain. From germline, CDR1 is MNHEY and CDR2 SMNVEV (reference sequence). V shed 1 base and J shed 3 bases, with 10 bases lying between them. The CDR3 runs to 14 residues. The CDR3 coding sequence is TGTGCCAGCAGTTTATTCGCAGATCTCTACGAGCAGTACTTC. Its protein product is CASSLFADLYEQYF.